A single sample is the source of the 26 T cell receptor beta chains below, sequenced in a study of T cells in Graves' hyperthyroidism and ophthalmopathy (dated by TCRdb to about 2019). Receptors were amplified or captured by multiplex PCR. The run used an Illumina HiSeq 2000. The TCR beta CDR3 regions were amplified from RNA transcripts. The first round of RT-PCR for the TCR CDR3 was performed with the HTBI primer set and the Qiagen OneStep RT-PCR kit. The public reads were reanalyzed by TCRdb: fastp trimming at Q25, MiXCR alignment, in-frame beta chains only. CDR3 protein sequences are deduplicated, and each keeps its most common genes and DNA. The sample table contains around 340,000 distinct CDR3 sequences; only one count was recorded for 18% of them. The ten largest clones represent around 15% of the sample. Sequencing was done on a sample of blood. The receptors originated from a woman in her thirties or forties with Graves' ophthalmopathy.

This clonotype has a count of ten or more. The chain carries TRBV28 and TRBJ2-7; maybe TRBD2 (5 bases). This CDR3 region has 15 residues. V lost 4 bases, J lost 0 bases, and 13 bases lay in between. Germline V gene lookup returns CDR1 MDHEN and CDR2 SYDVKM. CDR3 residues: CASSSRGLSSYEQYF. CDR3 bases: TGTGCCAGCAGTTCTCGAGGGTTGAGCTCCTACGAGCAGTACTTC.

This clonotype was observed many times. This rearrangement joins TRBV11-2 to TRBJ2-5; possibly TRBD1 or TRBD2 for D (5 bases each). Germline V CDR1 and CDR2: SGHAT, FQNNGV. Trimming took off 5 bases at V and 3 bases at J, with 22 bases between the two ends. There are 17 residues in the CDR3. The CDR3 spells CASSPWRWDPKEETQYF. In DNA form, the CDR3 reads TGTGCCAGCAGCCCGTGGCGGTGGGACCCCAAGGAAGAGACCCAGTACTTC. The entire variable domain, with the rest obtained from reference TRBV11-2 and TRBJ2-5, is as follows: EAGVAQSPRYKIIEKRQSVAFWCNPISGHATLYWYQQILGQGPKLLIQFQNNGVVDDSQLPKDRFSAERLKGVDSTLKIQPAKLEDSAVYLCASSPWRWDPKEETQYFGPGTRLLVL.

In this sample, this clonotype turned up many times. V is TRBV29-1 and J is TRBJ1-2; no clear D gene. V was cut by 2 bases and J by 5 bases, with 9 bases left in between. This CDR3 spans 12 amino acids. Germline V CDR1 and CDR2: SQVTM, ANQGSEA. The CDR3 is CSVETRDYGYTF. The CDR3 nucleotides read TGCAGCGTTGAAACTAGGGATTATGGCTACACCTTC.

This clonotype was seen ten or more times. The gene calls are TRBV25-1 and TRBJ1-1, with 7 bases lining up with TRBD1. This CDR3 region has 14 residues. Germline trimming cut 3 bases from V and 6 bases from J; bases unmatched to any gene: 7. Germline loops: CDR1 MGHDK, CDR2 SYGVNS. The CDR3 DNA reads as TGTGCCAGCAGTGATACAGGGGAGCGCTCTGAAGCTTTCTTT. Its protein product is CASSDTGERSEAFF.

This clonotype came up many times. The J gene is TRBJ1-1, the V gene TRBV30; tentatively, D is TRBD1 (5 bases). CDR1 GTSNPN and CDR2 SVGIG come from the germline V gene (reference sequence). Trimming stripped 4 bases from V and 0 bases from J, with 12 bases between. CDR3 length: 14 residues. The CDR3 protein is CAWKDPGVNTEAFF. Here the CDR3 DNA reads TGTGCCTGGAAGGATCCGGGGGTGAACACTGAAGCTTTCTTT.

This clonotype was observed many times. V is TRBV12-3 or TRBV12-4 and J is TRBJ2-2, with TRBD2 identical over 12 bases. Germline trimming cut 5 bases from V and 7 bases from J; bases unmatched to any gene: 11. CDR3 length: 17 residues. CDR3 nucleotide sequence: TGTGCCAGCAGTCTCCCCGGGACTAGCGGGTTTATCGGGGAGCTGTTTTTT. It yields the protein CASSLPGTSGFIGELFF.

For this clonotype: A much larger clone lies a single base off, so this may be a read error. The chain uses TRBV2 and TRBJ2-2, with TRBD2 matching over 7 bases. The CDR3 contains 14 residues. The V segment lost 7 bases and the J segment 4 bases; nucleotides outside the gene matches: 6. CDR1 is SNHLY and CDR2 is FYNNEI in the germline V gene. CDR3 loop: CASMGRVTTGELFF. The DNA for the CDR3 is TGTGCCAGCATGGGGAGGGTGACCACCGGGGAGCTGTTTTTT.

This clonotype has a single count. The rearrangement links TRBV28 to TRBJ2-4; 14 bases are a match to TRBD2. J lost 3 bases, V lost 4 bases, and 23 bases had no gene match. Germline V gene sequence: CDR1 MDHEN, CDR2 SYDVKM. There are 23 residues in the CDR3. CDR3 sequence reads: CASSSTGTQGLAGDSWGKNIQYF. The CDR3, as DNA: TGTGCCAGCAGTTCAACAGGGACCCAGGGACTAGCGGGAGACAGTTGGGGCAAAAACATTCAGTACTTC. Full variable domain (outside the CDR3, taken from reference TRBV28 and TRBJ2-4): DVKVTQSSRYLVKRTGEKVFLECVQDMDHENMFWYRQDPGLGLRLIYFSYDVKMKEKGDIPEGYSVSREKKERFSLILESASTNQTSMYLCASSSTGTQGLAGDSWGKNIQYFGAGTRLSVL.

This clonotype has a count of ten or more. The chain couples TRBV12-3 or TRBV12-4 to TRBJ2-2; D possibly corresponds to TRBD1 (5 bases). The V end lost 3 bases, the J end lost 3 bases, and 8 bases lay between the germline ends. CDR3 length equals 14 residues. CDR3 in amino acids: CASSLGRDTGELFF. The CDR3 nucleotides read TGTGCCAGCAGTTTGGGCAGGGACACCGGGGAGCTGTTTTTT.

The DNA of the CDR3 is TGTGCCAGCCGCCAAGCCCCAGGTTTCGACGAGCAGTACTTC. Protein: CASRQAPGFDEQYF. The chain couples TRBV27 to TRBJ2-7, with D hard to call. Germline V gives CDR1 MNHEY, CDR2 SMNVEV (reference sequence). V lost 8 bases to trimming and J lost 5 bases, with 19 bases between them. CDR3 length equals 14 residues.

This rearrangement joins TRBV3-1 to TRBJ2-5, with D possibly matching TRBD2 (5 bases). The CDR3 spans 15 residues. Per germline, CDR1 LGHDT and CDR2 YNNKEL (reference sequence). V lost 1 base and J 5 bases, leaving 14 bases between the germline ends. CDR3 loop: CASSQGASTGETQYF. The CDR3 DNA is TGTGCCAGCAGCCAAGGTGCGAGCACGGGGGAGACCCAGTACTTC.

The CDR3 DNA sequence: TGTGCCAGCAGTTACCGGAGCCGCGAGCAGTACTTC. Amino acids: CASSYRSREQYF. This sequence joins TRBV6-5 and TRBJ2-7, with D uncertain. Trimming took 2 bases from V and 6 from J, leaving 8 bases between them. This CDR3 has 12 residues. Looked up from germline, CDR1 is MNHEY and CDR2 is SVGAGI.

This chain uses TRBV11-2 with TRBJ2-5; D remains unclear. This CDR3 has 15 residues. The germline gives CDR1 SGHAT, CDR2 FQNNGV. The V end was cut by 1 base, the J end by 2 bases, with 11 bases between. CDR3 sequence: CASSLGVVQQETQYF. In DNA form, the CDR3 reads TGTGCCAGCAGCTTAGGTGTTGTACAACAAGAGACCCAGTACTTC.

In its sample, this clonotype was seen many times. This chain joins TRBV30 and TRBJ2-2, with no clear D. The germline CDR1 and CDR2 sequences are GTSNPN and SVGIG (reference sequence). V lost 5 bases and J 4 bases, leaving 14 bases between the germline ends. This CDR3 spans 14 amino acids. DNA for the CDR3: TGTGCCTGGGGAACTTACGACCGCACCGGGGAGCTGTTTTTT. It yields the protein CAWGTYDRTGELFF.

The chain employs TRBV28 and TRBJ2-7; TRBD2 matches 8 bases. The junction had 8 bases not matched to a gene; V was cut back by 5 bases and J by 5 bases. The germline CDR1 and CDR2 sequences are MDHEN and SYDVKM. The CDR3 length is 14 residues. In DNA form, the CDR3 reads TGTGCCAGCAGTAGGGCGGGAGGTTCGGACGAGCAGTACTTC. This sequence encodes CASSRAGGSDEQYF. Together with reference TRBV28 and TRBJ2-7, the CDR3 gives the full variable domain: DVKVTQSSRYLVKRTGEKVFLECVQDMDHENMFWYRQDPGLGLRLIYFSYDVKMKEKGDIPEGYSVSREKKERFSLILESASTNQTSMYLCASSRAGGSDEQYFGPGTRLTVT.

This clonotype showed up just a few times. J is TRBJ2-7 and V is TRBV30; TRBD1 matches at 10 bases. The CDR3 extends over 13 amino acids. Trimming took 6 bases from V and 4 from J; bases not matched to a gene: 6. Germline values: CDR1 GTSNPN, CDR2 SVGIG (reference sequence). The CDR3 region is CACRPGQGYEQYF. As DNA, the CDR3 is TGTGCCTGCCGCCCGGGACAGGGGTACGAGCAGTACTTC. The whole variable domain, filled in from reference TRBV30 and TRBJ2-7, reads SQTIHQWPATLVQPVGSPLSLECTVEGTSNPNLYWYRQAAGRGLQLLFYSVGIGQISSEVPQNLSASRPQDRQFILSSKKLLLSDSGFYLCACRPGQGYEQYFGPGTRLTVT.

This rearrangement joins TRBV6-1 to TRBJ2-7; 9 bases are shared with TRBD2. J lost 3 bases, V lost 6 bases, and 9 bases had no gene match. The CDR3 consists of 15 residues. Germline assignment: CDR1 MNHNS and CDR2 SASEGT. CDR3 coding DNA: TGTGCCAGCAGGGGAGCGGGAGGCAGGGACTACGAGCAGTACTTC. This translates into CASRGAGGRDYEQYF.

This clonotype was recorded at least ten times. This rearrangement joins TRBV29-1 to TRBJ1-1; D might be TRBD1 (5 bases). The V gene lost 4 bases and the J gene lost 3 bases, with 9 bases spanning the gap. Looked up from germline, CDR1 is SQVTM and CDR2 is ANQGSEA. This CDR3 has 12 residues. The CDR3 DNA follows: TGCAGCGTTGTCGACAGCTACACTGAAGCTTTCTTT. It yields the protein CSVVDSYTEAFF.

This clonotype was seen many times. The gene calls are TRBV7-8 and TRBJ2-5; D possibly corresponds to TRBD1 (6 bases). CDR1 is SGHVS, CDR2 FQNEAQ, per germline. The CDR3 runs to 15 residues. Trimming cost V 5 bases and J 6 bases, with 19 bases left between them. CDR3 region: CASSPNRGGRQTQYF. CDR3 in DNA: TGTGCCAGCAGCCCCAACCGAGGGGGACGTCAGACCCAGTACTTC.

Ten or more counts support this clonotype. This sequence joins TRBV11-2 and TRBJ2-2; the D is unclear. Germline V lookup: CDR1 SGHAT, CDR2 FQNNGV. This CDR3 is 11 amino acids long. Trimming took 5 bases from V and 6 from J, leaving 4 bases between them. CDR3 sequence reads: CASSSSGELFF. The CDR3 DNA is TGTGCCAGCAGCAGCTCCGGGGAGCTGTTTTTT.

The CDR3 DNA reads as TGTGCCAGCAGACCAAACCTCGGGACAGACTTTAACTATGGCTACACCTTC. Its translation is CASRPNLGTDFNYGYTF. The V gene is TRBV4-2, the J gene TRBJ1-2; TRBD1 agrees at 7 bases. The V and J ends lost 6 bases and 1 base, in that order; junction bases with no gene match: 14. There are 17 residues in the CDR3. Per germline, CDR1 LGHNA and CDR2 YNFKEQ.

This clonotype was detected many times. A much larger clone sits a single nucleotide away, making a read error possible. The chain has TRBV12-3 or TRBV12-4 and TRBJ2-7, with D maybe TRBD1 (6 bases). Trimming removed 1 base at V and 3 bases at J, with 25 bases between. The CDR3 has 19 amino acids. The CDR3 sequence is CASSLVGQRLGSSGYEQYF. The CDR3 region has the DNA TGTGCCAGCAGTTTAGTAGGACAGCGCCTTGGGTCCAGTGGCTACGAGCAGTACTTC.

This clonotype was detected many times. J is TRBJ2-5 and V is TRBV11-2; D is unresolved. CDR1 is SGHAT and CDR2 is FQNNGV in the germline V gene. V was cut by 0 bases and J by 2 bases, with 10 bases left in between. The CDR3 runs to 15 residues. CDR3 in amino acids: CASSLEFGQQETQYF. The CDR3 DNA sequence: TGTGCCAGCAGCTTAGAGTTTGGGCAACAAGAGACCCAGTACTTC. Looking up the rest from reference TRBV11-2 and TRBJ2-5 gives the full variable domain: EAGVAQSPRYKIIEKRQSVAFWCNPISGHATLYWYQQILGQGPKLLIQFQNNGVVDDSQLPKDRFSAERLKGVDSTLKIQPAKLEDSAVYLCASSLEFGQQETQYFGPGTRLLVL.

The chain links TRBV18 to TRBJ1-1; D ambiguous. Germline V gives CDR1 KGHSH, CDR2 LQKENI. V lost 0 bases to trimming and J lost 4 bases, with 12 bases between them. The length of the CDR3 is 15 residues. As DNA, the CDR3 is TGTGCCAGCTCACCACCTTCGATCCAGAGCACTGAAGCTTTCTTT. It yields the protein CASSPPSIQSTEAFF.

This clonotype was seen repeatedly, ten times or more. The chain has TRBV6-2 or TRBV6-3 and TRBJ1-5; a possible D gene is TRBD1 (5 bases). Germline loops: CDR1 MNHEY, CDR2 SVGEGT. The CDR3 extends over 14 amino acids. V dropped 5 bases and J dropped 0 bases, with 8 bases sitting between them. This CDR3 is CASSDSYSNQPQHF. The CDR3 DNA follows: TGTGCCAGCAGTGACAGTTATAGCAATCAGCCCCAGCATTTT.

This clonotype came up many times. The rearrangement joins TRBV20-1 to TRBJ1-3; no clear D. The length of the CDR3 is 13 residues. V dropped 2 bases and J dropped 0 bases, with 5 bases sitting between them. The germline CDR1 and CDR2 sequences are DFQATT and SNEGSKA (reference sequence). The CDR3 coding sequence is TGCAGTGCTAGACAGAGCTCTGGAAACACCATATATTTT. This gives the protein CSARQSSGNTIYF.